This record covers a single T cell receptor (beta chain). Its antigen is unknown. These data originate in a study of brain T cells in children with intractable seizures. General study findings and limits: Patients' HCMV serostatus was unknown; virus specificity rests on CDR3 similarity alone. Clones missing pre-surgery may reflect undersampling of that blood sample.

This table comes from immunoSEQ multiplex PCR, and its TCRdb copy is limited to in-frame clones, with some not included. The top ten hold approximately 5% of the sample, which has approximately 330,000 clones, about 93% seen once. Time point given: blood from clinic visit 5 months post-surgery; TSC patient then seizure free. Surgery cases with the highest brain T cell transcript signatures were chosen for sequencing. The germline gives CDR1 PRHDT, CDR2 FYEKMQ (reference sequence). This CDR3 spans 13 amino acids. V was clipped by 5 bases and J by 6 bases; unmatched bases: 7. The V and J genes are TRBV13 and TRBJ2-7, with 7 bases aligning to TRBD1. This clonotype originated in a boy under two years old with tuberous sclerosis and intractable seizures. Sequencing used peripheral blood, obtained approximately 5 months after surgery. The CDR3 here is CASSALSGGEQYF. The CDR3 DNA reads TGTGCCAGCAGCGCGTTATCAGGGGGCGAGCAGTACTTC.